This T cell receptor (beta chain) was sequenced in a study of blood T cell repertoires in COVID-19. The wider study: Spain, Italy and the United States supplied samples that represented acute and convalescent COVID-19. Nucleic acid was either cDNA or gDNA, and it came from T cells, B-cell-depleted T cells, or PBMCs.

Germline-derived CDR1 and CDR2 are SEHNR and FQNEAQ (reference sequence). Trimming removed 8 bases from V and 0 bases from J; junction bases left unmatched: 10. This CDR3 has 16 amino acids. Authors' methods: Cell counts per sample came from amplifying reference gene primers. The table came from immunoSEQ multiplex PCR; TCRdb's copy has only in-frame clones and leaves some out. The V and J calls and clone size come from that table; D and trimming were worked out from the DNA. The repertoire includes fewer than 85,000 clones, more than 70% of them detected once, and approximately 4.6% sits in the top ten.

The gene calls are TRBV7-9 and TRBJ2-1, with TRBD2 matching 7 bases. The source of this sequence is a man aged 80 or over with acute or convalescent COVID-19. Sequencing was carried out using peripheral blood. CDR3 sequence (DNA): TGTGCCAGCGGAGCGGGAAAGGGTATCTCCTACAATGAGCAGTTCTTC. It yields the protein CASGAGKGISYNEQFF.